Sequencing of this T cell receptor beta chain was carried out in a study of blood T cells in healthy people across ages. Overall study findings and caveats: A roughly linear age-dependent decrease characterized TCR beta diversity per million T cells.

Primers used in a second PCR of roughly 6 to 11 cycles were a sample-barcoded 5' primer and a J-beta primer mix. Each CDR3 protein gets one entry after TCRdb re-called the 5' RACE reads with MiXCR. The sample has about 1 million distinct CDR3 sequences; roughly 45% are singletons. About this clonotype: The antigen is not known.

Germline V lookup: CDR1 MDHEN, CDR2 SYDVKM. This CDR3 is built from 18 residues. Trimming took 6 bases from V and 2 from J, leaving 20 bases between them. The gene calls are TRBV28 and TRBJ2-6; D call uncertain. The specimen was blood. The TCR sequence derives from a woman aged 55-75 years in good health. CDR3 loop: CASRSNPGRPPGANVLTF. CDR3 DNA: TGTGCCAGCAGATCAAATCCCGGACGACCTCCTGGGGCCAACGTCCTGACTTTC.